What follows are 7 T cell receptor beta chains derived from one specimen sequenced in a study of T-cell memory formation after mild COVID-19. TCRdb re-called the 5' RACE reads with MiXCR, one entry per CDR3 protein. The data show 400,000 to 500,000 distinct CDR3 sequences, roughly 20% seen once. Sequenced material: PBMCs or a T cell subset sorted from them (not recorded which). These receptors all come from an adult woman who had mild COVID-19 (a few samples of this study predate the infection). Cell type and time point are not known.

This clonotype was seen ten or more times. J is TRBJ2-1 and V is TRBV12-3 or TRBV12-4; D perhaps matches TRBD1 (5 bases). The CDR3 spans 14 residues. The V gene lost 9 bases and the J gene lost 3 bases, with 15 bases spanning the gap. The CDR3, as DNA: TGTGCCAGTAGGAGCCCGGACATCTACAATGAGCAGTTCTTC. Residues: CASRSPDIYNEQFF.

This clonotype was picked up a small number of times. This chain's CDR3 is CASSFPGQYNEQFF. The CDR3 DNA is TGTGCCAGCAGCTTCCCCGGACAGTACAATGAGCAGTTCTTC. V gene TRBV7-2 combines with J gene TRBJ2-1, with D perhaps matching TRBD1 (6 bases). Trimming took 3 bases from V and 4 from J, leaving 10 bases between them. Germline loops: CDR1 SGHTA, CDR2 FQGNSA. CDR3 length: 14 amino acids.

This chain joins TRBV7-8 and TRBJ1-1, with D uncertain. The CDR3 is 14 amino acids. Trimming stripped 8 bases from V and 3 bases from J, with 16 bases between. CDR1 and CDR2 from the germline V gene are SGHVS and FQNEAQ. The CDR3 bases are TGTGCCAGCTCCTTGCTACTGGTGGACACTGAAGCTTTCTTT. Translating it yields CASSLLLVDTEAFF.

J is TRBJ2-1 and V is TRBV24-1, with 7 bases identical to TRBD2. The CDR3 covers 16 residues. Per germline, CDR1 KGHDR and CDR2 SFDVKD. V lost 4 bases and J lost 4; bases outside the gene matches: 9. The CDR3 DNA reads TGTGCCACCAGTGACCCGACTAGCAGATCTTACAATGAGCAGTTCTTC. It translates to CATSDPTSRSYNEQFF.

The chain uses TRBV4-3 and TRBJ2-2; tentatively, D is TRBD2 (5 bases). The CDR3 has 13 amino acids. The V gene lost 1 base and the J gene lost 7 bases, with 7 bases spanning the gap. Germline CDR1 and CDR2: LGHNA and YSLEER. CDR3 sequence: CASSQVGGGELFF. The CDR3 region has the DNA TGCGCCAGCAGCCAAGTTGGAGGCGGGGAGCTGTTTTTT.

The genes are TRBV24-1 and TRBJ2-1, with no clear D. Germline V gene lookup returns CDR1 KGHDR and CDR2 SFDVKD. V gave up 10 bases and J gave up 7 bases, with 13 bases separating them. This CDR3 has 12 residues. This CDR3 reads CATGLGRNEQFF. The CDR3 DNA is TGTGCCACAGGGCTGGGCCGTAATGAGCAGTTCTTC.

This clonotype was counted ten times or more. The chain combines TRBV7-8 with TRBJ1-1, with TRBD1 identical over 7 bases. In germline, CDR1 is SGHVS, CDR2 FQNEAQ. This CDR3 has 15 amino acids. V was clipped by 5 bases and J by 0 bases; unmatched bases: 6. The CDR3 is CASSPGTVMNTEAFF. Here the CDR3 DNA reads TGTGCCAGCAGCCCCGGGACAGTGATGAACACTGAAGCTTTCTTT.